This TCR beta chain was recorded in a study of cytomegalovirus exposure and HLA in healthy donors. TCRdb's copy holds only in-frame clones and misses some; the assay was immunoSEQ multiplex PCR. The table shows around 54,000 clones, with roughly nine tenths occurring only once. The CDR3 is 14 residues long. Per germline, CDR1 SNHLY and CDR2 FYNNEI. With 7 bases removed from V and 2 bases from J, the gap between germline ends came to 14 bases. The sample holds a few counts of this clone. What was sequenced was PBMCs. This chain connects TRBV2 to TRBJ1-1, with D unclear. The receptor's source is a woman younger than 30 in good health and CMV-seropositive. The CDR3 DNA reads TGTGCCAGCACCAGACTTCGGCCCAACACTGAAGCTTTCTTT. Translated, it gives CASTRLRPNTEAFF.